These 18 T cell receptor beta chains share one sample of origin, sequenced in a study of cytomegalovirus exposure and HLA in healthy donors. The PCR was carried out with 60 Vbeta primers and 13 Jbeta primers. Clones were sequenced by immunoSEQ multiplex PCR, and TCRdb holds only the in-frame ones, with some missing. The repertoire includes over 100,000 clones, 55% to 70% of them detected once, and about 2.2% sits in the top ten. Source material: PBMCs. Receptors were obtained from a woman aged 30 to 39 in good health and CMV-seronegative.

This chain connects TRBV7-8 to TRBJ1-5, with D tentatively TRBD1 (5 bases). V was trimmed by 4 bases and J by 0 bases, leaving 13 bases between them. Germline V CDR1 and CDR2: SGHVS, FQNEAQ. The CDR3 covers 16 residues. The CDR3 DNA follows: TGTGCCAGCAGCTCCAGACAGCTGGCTAGCAATCAGCCCCAGCATTTT. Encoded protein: CASSSRQLASNQPQHF.

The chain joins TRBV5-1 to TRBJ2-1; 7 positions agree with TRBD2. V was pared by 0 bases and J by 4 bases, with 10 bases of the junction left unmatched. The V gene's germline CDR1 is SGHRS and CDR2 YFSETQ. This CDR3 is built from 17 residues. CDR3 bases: TGCGCCAGCAGCTTGGTACCAGCGGGAACTCGGTACAATGAGCAGTTCTTC. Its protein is CASSLVPAGTRYNEQFF.

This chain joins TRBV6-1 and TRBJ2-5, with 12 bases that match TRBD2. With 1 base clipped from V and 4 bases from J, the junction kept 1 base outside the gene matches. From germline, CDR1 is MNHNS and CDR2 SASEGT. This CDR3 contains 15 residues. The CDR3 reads CASSEGLAGVETQYF. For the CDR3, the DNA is TGTGCCAGCAGTGAAGGACTAGCGGGAGTAGAGACCCAGTACTTC.

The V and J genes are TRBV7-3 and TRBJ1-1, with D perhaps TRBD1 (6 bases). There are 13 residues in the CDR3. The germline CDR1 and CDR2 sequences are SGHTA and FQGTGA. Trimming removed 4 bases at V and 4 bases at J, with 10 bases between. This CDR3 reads CASSSNRVTEAFF. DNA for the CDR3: TGTGCCAGCAGCTCAAACAGGGTCACTGAAGCTTTCTTT.

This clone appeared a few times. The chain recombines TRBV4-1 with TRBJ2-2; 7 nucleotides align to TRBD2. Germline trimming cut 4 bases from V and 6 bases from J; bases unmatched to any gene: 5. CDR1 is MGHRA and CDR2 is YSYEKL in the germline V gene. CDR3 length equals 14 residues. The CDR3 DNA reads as TGCGCCAGCAGCCGACTAGCAGGAGCCGGGGAGCTGTTTTTT. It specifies CASSRLAGAGELFF.

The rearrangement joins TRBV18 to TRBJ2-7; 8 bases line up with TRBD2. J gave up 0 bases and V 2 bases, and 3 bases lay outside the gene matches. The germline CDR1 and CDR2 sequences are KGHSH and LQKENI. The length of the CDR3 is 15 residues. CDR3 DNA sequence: TGTGCCAGCTCACCAGGGACTAGTGCCTCCTACGAGCAGTACTTC. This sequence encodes CASSPGTSASYEQYF.

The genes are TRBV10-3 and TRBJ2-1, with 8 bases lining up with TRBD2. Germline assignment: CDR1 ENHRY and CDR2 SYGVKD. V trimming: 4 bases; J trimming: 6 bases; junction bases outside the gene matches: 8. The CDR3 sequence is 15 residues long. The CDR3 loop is CAISGGTSQGNEQFF. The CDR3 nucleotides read TGTGCCATCAGTGGGGGGACTAGTCAAGGCAATGAGCAGTTCTTC.

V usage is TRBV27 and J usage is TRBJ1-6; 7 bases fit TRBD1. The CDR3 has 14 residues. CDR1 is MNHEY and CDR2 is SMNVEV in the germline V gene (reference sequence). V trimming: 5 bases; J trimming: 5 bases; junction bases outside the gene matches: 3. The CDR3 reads CASSRDSNNSPLHF. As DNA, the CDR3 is TGTGCCAGCAGTAGGGACAGCAATAATTCACCCCTCCACTTT.

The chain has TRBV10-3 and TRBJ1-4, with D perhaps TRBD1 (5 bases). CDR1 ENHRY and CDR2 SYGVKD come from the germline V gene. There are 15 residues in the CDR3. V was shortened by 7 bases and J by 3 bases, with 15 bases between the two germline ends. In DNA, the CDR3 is TGTGCCATCACCCCCCAAGCAGGGCCTAATGAAAAACTGTTTTTT. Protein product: CAITPQAGPNEKLFF.

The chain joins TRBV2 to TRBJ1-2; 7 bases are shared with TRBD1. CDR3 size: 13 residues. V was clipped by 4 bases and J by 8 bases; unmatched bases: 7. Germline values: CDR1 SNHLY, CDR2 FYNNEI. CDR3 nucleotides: TGTGCCAGCAGTGGGACAGGCTGGCGAGGCTACACCTTC. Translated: CASSGTGWRGYTF. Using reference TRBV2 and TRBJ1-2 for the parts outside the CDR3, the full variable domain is EPEVTQTPSHQVTQMGQEVILRCVPISNHLYFYWYRQILGQKVEFLVSFYNNEISEKSEIFDDQFSVERPDGSNFTLKIRSTKLEDSAMYFCASSGTGWRGYTFGSGTRLTVV.

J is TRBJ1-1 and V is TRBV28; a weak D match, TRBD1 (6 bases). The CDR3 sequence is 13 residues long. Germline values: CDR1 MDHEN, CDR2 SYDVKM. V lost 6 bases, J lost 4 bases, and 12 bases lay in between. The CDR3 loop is CASSPQGSTEAFF. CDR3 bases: TGTGCCAGCAGCCCACAGGGTTCCACTGAAGCTTTCTTT.

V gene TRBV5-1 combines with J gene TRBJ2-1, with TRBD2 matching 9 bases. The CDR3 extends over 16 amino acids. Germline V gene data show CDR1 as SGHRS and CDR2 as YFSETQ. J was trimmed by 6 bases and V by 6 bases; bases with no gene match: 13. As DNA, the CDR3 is TGCGCCAGCACCGGATTTAGCGGGAGCCGGGGCAATGAGCAGTTCTTC. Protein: CASTGFSGSRGNEQFF. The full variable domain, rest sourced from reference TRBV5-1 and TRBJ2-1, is KAGVTQTPRYLIKTRGQQVTLSCSPISGHRSVSWYQQTPGQGLQFLFEYFSETQRNKGNFPGRFSGRQFSNSRSEMNVSTLELGDSALYLCASTGFSGSRGNEQFFGPGTRLTVL.

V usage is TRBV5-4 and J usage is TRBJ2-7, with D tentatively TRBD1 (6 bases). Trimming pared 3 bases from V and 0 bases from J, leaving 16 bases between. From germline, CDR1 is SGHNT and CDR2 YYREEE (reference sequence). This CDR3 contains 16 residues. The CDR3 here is CASSSSGRGSSYEQYF. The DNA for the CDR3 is TGTGCCAGCAGCTCCTCTGGCAGGGGTAGCTCCTACGAGCAGTACTTC.

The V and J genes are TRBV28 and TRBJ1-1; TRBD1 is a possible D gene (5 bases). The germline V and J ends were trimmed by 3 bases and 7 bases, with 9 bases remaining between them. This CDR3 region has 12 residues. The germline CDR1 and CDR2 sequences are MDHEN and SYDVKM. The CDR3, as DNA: TGTGCCAGCAGTTTTGCAGGGCGTGAAGCTTTCTTT. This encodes CASSFAGREAFF.

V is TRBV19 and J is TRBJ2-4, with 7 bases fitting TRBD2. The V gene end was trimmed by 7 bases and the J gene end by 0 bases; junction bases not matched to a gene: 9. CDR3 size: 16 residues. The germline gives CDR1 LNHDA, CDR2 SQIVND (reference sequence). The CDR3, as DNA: TGTGCCAGTACTCCCGGGAGGTCACTAGCCAAAAACATTCAGTACTTC. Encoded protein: CASTPGRSLAKNIQYF.

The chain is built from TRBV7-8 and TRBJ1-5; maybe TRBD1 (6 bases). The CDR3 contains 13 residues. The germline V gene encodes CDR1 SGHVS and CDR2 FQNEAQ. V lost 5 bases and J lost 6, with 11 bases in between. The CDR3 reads CASSVAGVQPQHF. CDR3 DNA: TGTGCCAGCAGCGTCGCAGGGGTTCAGCCCCAGCATTTT.

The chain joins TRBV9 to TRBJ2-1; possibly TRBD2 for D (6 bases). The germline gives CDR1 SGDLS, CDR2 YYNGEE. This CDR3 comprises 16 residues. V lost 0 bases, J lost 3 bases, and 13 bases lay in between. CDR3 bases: TGTGCCAGCAGCGTAGCTCCGGGAGCGCTCTACAATGAGCAGTTCTTC. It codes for CASSVAPGALYNEQFF.

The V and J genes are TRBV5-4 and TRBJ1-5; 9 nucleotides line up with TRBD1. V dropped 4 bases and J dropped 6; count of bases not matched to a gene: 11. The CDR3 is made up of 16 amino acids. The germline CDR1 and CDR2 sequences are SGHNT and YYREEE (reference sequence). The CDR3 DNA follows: TGTGCCAGCAGCCCCGGAGGGACAGGGAATTCTCAGCCCCAGCATTTT. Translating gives CASSPGGTGNSQPQHF.